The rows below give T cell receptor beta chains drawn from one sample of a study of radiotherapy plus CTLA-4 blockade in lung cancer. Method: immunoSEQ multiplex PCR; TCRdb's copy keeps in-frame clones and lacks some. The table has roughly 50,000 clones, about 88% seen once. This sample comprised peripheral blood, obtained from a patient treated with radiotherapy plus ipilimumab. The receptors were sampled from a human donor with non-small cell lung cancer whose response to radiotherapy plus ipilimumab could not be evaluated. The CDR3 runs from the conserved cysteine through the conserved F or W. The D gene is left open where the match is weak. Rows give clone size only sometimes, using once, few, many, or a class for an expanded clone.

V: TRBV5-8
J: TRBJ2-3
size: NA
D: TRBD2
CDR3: CASSLRGLAGTDTQYF
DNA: TGTGCCAGCAGCTTGAGAGGGCTAGCGGGCACAGATACGCAGTATTTT

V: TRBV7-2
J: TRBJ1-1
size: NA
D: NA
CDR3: CASSRQENTEAFF
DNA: TGTGCCAGCAGCCGACAGGAGAACACTGAAGCTTTCTTT

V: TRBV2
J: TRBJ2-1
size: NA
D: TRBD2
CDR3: CASVNSGGVGHEQFF
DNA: TGTGCCAGCGTTAATTCGGGAGGAGTTGGCCATGAGCAGTTCTTC

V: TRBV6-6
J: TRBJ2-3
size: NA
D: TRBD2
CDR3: CASSSSGVLADTQYF
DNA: TGTGCCAGCAGCTCTAGCGGGGTTCTTGCAGATACGCAGTATTTT

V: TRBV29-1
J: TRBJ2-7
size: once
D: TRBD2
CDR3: CSVEGREGYDEQYF
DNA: TGCAGCGTTGAAGGGCGGGAGGGGTACGACGAGCAGTACTTC

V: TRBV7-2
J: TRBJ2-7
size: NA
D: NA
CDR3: CASSLDGSGYYEQYF
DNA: TGTGCCAGCAGCTTAGATGGTAGCGGTTACTACGAGCAGTACTTC

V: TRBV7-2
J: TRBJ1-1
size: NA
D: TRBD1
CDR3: CASSLGRGATEAFF
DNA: TGTGCCAGCAGCTTAGGCAGGGGGGCAACTGAAGCTTTCTTT

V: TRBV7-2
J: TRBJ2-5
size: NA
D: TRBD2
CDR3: CASSLMAGGGQETQYF
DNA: TGTGCCAGCAGCTTAATGGCGGGAGGGGGTCAAGAGACCCAGTACTTC

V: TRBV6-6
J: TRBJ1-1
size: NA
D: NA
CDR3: CASSPGAVLGTEAFF
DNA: TGTGCCAGCAGCCCCGGAGCGGTCTTAGGCACTGAAGCTTTCTTT

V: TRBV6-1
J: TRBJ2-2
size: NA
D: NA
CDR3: CASTRRTANTGELFF
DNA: TGTGCCAGCACCCGACGGACAGCGAACACCGGGGAGCTGTTTTTT

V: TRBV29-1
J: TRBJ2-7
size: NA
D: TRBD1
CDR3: CSVSGTGEGEQYF
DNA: TGCAGCGTTTCCGGGACAGGGGAAGGCGAGCAGTACTTC

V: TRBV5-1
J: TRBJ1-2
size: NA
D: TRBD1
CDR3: CASSGPDRAYGYTF
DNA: TGCGCCAGCAGCGGACCTGACAGGGCCTATGGCTACACCTTC

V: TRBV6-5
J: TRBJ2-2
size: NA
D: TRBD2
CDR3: CASSYIGGANTGELFF
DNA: TGTGCCAGCAGTTACATCGGGGGGGCCAACACCGGGGAGCTGTTTTTT

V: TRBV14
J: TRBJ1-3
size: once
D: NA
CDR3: CASSQDRRNTIYF
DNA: TGTGCCAGCAGCCAAGATCGCCGGAACACCATATATTTT

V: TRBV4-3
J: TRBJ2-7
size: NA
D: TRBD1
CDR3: CASSQEGGRSEQYF
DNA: TGCGCCAGCAGCCAAGAAGGGGGCCGAAGCGAGCAGTACTTC

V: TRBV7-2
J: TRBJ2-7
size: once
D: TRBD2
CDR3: CASSLRGGRAYEQYF
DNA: TGTGCCAGCAGCTTACGGGGCGGGAGGGCTTACGAGCAGTACTTC

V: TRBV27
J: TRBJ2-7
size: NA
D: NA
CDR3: CASSSQVGEQYF
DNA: TGTGCCAGCAGTTCCCAAGTCGGGGAGCAGTACTTC

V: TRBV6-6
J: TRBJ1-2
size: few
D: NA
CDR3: CASRHPEGMGYTF
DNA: TGTGCCAGCAGACATCCTGAGGGTATGGGCTACACCTTC

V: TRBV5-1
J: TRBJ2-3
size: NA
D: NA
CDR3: CASSWESTDTQYF
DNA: TGCGCCAGCAGCTGGGAGAGCACAGATACGCAGTATTTT

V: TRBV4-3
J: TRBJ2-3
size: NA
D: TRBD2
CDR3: CASSLTGGGTDTQYF
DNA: TGCGCCAGCAGCCTGACTGGCGGGGGGACAGATACGCAGTATTTT